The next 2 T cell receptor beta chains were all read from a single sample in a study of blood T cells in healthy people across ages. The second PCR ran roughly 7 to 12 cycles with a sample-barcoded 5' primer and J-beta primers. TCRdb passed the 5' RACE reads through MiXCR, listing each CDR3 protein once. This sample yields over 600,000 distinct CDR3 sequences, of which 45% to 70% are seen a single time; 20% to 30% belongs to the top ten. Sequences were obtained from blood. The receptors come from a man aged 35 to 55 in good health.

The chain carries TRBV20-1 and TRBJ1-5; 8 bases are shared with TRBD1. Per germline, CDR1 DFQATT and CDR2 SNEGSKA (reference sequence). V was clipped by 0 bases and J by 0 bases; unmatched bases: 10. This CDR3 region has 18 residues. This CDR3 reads CSARDLDRASLSNQPQHF. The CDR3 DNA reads TGCAGTGCTAGAGATCTGGACAGGGCATCTCTTAGCAATCAGCCCCAGCATTTT.

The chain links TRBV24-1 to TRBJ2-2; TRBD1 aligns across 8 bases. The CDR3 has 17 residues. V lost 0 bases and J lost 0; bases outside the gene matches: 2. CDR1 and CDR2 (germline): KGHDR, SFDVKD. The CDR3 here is CATSDLWTGTNTGELFF. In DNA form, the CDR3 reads TGTGCCACCAGTGATTTGTGGACAGGGACGAACACCGGGGAGCTGTTTTTT.